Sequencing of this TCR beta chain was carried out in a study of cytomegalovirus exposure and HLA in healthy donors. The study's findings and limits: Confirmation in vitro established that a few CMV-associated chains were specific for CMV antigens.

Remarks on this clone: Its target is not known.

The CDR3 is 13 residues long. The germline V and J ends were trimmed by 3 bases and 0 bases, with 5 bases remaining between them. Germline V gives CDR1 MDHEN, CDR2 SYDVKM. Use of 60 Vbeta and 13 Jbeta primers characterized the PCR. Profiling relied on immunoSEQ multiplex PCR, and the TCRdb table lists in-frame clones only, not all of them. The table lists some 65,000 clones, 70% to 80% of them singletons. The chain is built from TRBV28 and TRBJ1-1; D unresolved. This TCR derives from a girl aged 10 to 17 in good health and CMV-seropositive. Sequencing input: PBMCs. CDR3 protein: CASSFRLNTEAFF. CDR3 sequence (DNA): TGTGCCAGCAGTTTCAGGCTGAACACTGAAGCTTTCTTT. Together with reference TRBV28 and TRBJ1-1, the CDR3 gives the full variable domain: DVKVTQSSRYLVKRTGEKVFLECVQDMDHENMFWYRQDPGLGLRLIYFSYDVKMKEKGDIPEGYSVSREKKERFSLILESASTNQTSMYLCASSFRLNTEAFFGQGTRLTVV.